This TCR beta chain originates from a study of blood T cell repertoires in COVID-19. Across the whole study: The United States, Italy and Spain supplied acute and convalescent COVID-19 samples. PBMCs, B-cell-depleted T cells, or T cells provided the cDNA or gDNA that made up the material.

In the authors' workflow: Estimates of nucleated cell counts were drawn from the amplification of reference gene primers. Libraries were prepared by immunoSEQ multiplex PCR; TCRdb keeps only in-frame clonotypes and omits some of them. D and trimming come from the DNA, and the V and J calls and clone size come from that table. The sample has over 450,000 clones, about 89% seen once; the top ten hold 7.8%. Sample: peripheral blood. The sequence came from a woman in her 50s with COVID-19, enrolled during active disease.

In DNA, the CDR3 is TGTGCCAGCAGCCTAAGCCCACAGGGAGAGCAGTTCTTC. Amino acid sequence: CASSLSPQGEQFF. J is TRBJ2-1 and V is TRBV11-3; D may be TRBD1 (6 bases). Trimming took off 5 bases at V and 10 bases at J, with 15 bases between the two ends. The CDR3 contains 13 residues. Per the germline V gene, CDR1 is SGHNT and CDR2 is YENEEA.